The T cell receptor beta chain described here comes from a study of T cells expressing NK-cell markers. Points from the study as a whole: A few donors likewise had their CD3+CD56-NKG2C+ fraction led by these clonotypes. Whether expanded NKG2C+ T cell clones recognized HCMV stayed uncertain.

Each CDR3 protein gets one entry in TCRdb, which reprocessed the 5' RACE reads and gives no DNA. Its clone listing holds some 500,000 distinct CDR3 sequences. Worth noting for this clonotype: The antigen is undetermined.

Sequencing was performed on blood T cells: a sorted CD56 or NKG2C T cell subset, CD4+ or CD8+ T cells, or bulk PBMC T cells (not recorded which). The receptor was derived from a woman aged 45-59 years in good health.

CDR3: CASSKRDPDTQYF. This chain connects TRBV7-9 to TRBJ2-3; lacking DNA, the TRBD2 call made by TCRdb goes unchecked. CDR1 and CDR2 (germline): SEHNR, FQNEAQ (reference sequence). The CDR3 totals 13 residues.